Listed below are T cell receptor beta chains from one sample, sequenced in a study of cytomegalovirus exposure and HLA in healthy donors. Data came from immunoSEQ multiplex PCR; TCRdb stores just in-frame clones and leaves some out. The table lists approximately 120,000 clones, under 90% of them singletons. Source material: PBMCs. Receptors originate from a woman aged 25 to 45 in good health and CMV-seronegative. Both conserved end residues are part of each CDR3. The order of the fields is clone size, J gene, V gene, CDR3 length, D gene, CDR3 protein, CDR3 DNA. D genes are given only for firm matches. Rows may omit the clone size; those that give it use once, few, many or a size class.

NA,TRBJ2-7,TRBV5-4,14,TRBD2,CASSRQTSVHEQYF,TGTGCCAGCAGCCGTCAGACTAGCGTCCACGAGCAGTACTTC
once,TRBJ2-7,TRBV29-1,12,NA,CSAGAGSGEQYF,TGCAGCGCCGGGGCGGGATCGGGCGAGCAGTACTTC
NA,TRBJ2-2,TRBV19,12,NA,CASNPPRGELFF,TGTGCCAGTAACCCCCCGAGAGGGGAGCTGTTTTTT
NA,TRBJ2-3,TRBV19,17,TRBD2,CASSMDLAGEGTDTQYF,TGTGCCAGTAGTATGGATCTAGCGGGAGAAGGCACAGATACGCAGTATTTT
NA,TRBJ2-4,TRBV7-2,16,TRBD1,CASSLGQGWSKNIQYF,TGTGCCAGCAGCTTGGGACAGGGATGGAGCAAAAACATTCAGTACTTC
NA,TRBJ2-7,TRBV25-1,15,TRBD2,CASSGTSGSSYEQYF,TGTGCCAGCAGCGGAACTAGCGGGAGCTCCTACGAGCAGTACTTC
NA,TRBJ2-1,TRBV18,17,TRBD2,CASSLGTSGSSRGEQFF,TGTGCCAGCTCACTCGGGACTAGCGGGAGTTCTCGCGGTGAGCAGTTCTTC
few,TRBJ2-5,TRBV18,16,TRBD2,CASSLDGLAGGETQYF,TGTGCCAGCTCACTTGACGGACTAGCGGGTGGGGAGACCCAGTACTTC
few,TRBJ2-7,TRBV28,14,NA,CASSLPGSLYEQYF,TGTGCCAGCAGTTTACCAGGGTCCCTCTACGAGCAGTACTTC
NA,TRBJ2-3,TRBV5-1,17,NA,CASRAEPGTGPTDTQYF,TGCGCCAGCAGGGCAGAACCCGGGACTGGCCCCACAGATACGCAGTATTTT
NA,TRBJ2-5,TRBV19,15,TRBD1,CASSTLTGGAETQYF,TGTGCCAGTAGTACCTTAACAGGGGGCGCGGAGACCCAGTACTTC
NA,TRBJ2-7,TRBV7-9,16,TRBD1,CASSLLKPGQGYEQYF,TGTGCCAGCAGCTTACTAAAACCGGGACAGGGCTACGAGCAGTACTTC
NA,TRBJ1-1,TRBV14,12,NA,CASSPLNTEAFF,TGTGCCAGCAGCCCTCTAAACACTGAAGCTTTCTTT
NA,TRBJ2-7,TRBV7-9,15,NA,CASSSALMVSYEQYF,TGTGCCAGCAGCTCCGCCCTTATGGTCTCCTACGAGCAGTACTTC